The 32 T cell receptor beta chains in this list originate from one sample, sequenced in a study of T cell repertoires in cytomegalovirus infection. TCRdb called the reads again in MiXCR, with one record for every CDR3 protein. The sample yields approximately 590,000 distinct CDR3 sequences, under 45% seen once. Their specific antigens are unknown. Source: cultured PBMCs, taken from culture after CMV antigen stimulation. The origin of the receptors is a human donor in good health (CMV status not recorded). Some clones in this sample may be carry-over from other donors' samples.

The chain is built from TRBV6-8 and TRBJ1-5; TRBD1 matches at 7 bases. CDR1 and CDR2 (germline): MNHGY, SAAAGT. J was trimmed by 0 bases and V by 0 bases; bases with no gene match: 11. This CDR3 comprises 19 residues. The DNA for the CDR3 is TGTGCCAGCAGTTACTCGTCCGGGAAGGGGGCCTATAGCAATCAGCCCCAGCATTTT. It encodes CASSYSSGKGAYSNQPQHF.

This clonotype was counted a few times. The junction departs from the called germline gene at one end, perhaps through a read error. The CDR3 bases are TGTGCCAGCACCTTAAGGTGGGGGACTAGCGAAGATACGCAGTATTTT. Translation gives CASTLRWGTSEDTQYF. The genes are TRBV7-2 and TRBJ2-3; 10 positions match TRBD2. Germline-derived CDR1 and CDR2 are SGHTA and FQGNSA. The length of the CDR3 is 16 residues. Full variable domain (outside the CDR3, taken from reference TRBV7-2 and TRBJ2-3): GAGVSQSPSNKVTEKGKDVELRCDPISGHTALYWYRQSLGQGLEFLIYFQGNSAPDKSGLPSDRFSAERTGGSVSTLTIQRTQQEDSAVYLCASTLRWGTSEDTQYFGPGTRLTVL.

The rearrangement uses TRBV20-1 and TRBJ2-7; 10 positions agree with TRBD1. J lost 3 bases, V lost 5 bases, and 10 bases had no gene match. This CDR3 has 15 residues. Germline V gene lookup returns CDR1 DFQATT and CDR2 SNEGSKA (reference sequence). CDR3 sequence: CSALMTGGTLYEQYF. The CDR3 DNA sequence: TGCAGTGCTCTAATGACAGGGGGCACCCTCTACGAGCAGTACTTC.

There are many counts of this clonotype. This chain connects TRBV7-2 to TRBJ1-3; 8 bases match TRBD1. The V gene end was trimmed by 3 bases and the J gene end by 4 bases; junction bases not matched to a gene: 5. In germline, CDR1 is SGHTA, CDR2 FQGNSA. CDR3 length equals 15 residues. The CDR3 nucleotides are TGTGCCAGCAGCTTTACCCGGGACAGGGGAAACACCATATATTTT. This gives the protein CASSFTRDRGNTIYF.

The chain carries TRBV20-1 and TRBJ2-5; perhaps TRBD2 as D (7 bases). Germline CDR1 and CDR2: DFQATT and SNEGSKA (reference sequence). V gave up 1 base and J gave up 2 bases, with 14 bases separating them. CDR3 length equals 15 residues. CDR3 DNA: TGCAGTGCTAGAGCCAGGGGACTACCACAAGAGACCCAGTACTTC. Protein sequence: CSARARGLPQETQYF.

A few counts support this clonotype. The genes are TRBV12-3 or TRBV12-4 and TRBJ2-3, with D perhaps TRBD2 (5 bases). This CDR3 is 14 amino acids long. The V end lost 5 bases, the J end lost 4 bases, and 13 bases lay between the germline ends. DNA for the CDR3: TGTGCCAGCAGTCCGGGGAGCGTATCAGATACGCAGTATTTT. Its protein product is CASSPGSVSDTQYF.

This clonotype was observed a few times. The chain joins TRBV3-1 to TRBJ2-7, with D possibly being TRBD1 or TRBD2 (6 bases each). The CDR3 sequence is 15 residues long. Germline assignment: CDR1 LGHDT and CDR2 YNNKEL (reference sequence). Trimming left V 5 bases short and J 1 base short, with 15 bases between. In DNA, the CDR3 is TGTGCCAGCAGCTTAAGTGGGGGGCGATCCTACGAGCAGTACTTC. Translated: CASSLSGGRSYEQYF.

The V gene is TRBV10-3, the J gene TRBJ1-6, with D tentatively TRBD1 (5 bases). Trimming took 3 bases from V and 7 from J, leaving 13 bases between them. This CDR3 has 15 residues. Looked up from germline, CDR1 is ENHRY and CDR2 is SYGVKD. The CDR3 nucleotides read TGTGCCATCAGTGAAGAAGGGGCCCCGAATTCACCCCTCCACTTT. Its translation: CAISEEGAPNSPLHF.

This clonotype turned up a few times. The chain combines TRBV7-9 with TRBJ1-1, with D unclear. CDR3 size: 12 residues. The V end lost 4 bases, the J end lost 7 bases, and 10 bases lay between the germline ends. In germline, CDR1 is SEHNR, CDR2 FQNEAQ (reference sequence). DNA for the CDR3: TGTGCCAGCAGCTCCGGACGGAGTGAAGCTTTCTTT. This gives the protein CASSSGRSEAFF.

CDR3 sequence reads: CASRLAGRQFF. In DNA form, the CDR3 reads TGTGCCAGTAGACTAGCGGGAAGGCAGTTCTTC. The chain combines TRBV19 with TRBJ2-1, with 10 bases lining up with TRBD2. There are 11 residues in the CDR3. Germline V gives CDR1 LNHDA, CDR2 SQIVND (reference sequence). V lost 6 bases, J lost 12 bases, and 2 bases stayed unmatched.

The CDR3 nucleotides read TGTGCCAGCAGCCCAGAGCCGACAGTCCCTGAAGCTTTCTTT. As protein: CASSPEPTVPEAFF. The chain has TRBV4-2 and TRBJ1-1; D is possibly TRBD1 (5 bases). In germline, CDR1 is LGHNA, CDR2 YNFKEQ. The CDR3 contains 14 residues. Trimming pared 4 bases from V and 6 bases from J, leaving 15 bases between.

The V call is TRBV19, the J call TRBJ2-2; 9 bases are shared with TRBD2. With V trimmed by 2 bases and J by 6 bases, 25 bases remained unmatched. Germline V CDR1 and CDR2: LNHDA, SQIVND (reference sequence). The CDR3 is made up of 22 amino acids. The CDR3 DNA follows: TGTGCCAGTAGTATACTTTTAATCCTGGGTAGCGGGGGTTCACGAGGCGCCGGGGAGCTGTTTTTT. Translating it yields CASSILLILGSGGSRGAGELFF.

The chain's CDR3 is CASRQTGDSPEQYF. In DNA form, the CDR3 reads TGTGCCAGCAGACAGACAGGAGACTCCCCCGAGCAGTACTTC. The rearrangement links TRBV2 to TRBJ2-7; tentative D call: TRBD1 (6 bases). CDR1 is SNHLY, CDR2 FYNNEI, per germline. Deletions cut 6 bases from V and 6 bases from J, with 18 bases between. This CDR3 is 14 amino acids long.

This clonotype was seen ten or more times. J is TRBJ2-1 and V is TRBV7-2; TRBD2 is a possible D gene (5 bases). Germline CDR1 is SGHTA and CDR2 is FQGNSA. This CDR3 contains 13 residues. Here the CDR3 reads CAGRADLYNEQFF. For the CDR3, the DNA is TGTGCTGGGCGGGCGGACCTTTACAATGAGCAGTTCTTC.

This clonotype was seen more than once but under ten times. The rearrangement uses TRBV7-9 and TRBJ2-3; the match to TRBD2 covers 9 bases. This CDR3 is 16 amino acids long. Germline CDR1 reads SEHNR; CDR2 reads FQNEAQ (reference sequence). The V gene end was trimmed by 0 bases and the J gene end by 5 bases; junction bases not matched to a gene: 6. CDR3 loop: CASSLASSGKGDTQYF. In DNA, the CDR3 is TGTGCCAGCAGCTTAGCTTCTAGCGGGAAAGGAGATACGCAGTATTTT.

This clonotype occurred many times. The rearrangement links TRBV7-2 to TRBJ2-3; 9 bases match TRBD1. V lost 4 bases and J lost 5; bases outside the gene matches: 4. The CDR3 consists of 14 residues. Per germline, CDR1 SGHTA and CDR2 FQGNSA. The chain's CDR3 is CASSSGQGGDTQYF. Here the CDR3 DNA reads TGTGCCAGCAGCTCGGGACAGGGCGGAGATACGCAGTATTTT.

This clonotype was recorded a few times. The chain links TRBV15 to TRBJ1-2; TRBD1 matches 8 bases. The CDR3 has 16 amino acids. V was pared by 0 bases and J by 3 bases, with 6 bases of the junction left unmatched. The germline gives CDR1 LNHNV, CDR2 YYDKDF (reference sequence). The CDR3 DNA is TGTGCCACCAGCAGAGATCCGCTGACAGGGGACTATGGCTACACCTTC. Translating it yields CATSRDPLTGDYGYTF.

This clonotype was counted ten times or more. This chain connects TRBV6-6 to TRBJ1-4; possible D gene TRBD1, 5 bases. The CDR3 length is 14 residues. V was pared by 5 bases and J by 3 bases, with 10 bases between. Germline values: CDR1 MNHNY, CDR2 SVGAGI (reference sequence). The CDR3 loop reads CASSKPGPNEKLFF. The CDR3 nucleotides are TGTGCCAGCAGTAAGCCGGGACCTAATGAAAAACTGTTTTTT.

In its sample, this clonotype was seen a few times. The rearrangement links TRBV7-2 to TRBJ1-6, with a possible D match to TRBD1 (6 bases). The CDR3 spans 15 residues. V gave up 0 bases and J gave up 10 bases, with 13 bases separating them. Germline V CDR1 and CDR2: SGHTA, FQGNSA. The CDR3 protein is CASSLAHRVGSPLHF. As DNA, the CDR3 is TGTGCCAGCAGCTTAGCGCACAGGGTTGGATCACCCCTCCACTTT.

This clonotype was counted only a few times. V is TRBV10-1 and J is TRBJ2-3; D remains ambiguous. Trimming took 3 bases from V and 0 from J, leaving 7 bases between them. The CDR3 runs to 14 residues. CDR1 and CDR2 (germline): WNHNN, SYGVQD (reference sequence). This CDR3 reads CASSDYSSTDTQYF. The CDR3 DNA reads TGCGCCAGCAGTGACTACTCTAGCACAGATACGCAGTATTTT.

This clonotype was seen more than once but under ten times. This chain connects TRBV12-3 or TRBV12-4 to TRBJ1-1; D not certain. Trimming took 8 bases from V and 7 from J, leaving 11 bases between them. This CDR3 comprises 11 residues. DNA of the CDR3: TGTGCCAGCGCCCGGGCCTTTGAAGCTTTCTTT. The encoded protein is CASARAFEAFF.

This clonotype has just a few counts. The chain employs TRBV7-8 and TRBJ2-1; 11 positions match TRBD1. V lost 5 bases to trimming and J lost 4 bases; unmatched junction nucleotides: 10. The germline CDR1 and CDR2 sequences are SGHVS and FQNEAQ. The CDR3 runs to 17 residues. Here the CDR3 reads CASSHRPGQGGYNEQFF. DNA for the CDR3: TGTGCCAGCAGCCATCGGCCGGGACAGGGGGGTTACAATGAGCAGTTCTTC.

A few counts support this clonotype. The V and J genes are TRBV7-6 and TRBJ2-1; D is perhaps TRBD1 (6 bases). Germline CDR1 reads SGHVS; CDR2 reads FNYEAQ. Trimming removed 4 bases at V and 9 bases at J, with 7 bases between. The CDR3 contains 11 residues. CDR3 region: CASSWGREQFF. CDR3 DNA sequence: TGTGCCAGCAGCTGGGGGCGTGAGCAGTTCTTC.

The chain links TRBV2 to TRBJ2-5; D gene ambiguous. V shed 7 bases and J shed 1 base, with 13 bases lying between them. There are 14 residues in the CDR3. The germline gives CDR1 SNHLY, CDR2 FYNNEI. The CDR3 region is CASTRKGGQETQYF. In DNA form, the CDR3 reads TGTGCCAGCACCCGAAAGGGCGGCCAAGAGACCCAGTACTTC. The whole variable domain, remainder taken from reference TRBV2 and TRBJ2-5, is EPEVTQTPSHQVTQMGQEVILRCVPISNHLYFYWYRQILGQKVEFLVSFYNNEISEKSEIFDDQFSVERPDGSNFTLKIRSTKLEDSAMYFCASTRKGGQETQYFGPGTRLLVL.

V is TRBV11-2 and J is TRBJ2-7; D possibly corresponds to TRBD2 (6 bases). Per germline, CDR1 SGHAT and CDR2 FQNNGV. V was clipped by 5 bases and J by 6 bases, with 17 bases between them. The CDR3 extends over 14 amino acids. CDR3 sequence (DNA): TGTGCCAGCAGCCTACGGGACTTCCGCTGCGAGCAGTACTTC. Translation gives CASSLRDFRCEQYF.

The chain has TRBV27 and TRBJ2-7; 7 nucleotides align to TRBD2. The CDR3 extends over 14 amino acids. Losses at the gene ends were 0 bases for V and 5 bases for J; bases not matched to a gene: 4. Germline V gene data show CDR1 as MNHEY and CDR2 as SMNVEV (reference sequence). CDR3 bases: TGTGCCAGCAGTTTATCCACTCTAGCGGACGAGCAGTACTTC. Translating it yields CASSLSTLADEQYF.

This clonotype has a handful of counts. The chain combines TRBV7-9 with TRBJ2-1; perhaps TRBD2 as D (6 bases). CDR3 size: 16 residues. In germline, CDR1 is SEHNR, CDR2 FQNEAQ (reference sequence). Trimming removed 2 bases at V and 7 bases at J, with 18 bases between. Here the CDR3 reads CASSLHGSQLGNEQFF. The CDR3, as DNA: TGTGCCAGCAGCTTACACGGGAGCCAACTGGGGAATGAGCAGTTCTTC. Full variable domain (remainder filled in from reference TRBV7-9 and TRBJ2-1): DTGVSQNPRHKITKRGQNVTFRCDPISEHNRLYWYRQTLGQGPEFLTYFQNEAQLEKSRLLSDRFSAERPKGSFSTLEIQRTEQGDSAMYLCASSLHGSQLGNEQFFGPGTRLTVL.

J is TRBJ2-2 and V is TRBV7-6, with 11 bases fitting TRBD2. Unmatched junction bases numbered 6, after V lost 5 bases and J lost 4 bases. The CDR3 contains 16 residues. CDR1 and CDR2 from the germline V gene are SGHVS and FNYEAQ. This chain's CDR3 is CASSRLAGGPTGELFF. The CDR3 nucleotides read TGTGCCAGCAGCAGATTAGCGGGGGGGCCCACCGGGGAGCTGTTTTTT.

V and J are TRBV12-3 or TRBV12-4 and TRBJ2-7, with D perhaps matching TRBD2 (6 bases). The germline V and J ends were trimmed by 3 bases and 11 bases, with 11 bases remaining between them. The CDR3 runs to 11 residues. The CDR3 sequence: CASSFGSEEYF. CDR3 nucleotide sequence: TGTGCCAGCAGTTTCGGGAGTGAGGAGTACTTC.

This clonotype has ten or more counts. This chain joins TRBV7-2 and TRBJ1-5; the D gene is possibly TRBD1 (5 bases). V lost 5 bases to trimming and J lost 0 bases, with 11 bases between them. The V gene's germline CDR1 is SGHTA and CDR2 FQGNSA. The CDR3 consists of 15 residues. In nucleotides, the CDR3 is TGTGCCAGCAGCACAGGACCGAATAGCAATCAGCCCCAGCATTTT. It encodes CASSTGPNSNQPQHF.

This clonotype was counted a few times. The CDR3 protein is CASSEGRTGGIFYEQYF. DNA for the CDR3: TGTGCCAGCAGTGAAGGTCGGACAGGGGGTATTTTCTACGAGCAGTACTTC. The chain couples TRBV6-1 to TRBJ2-7, with 10 bases lining up with TRBD1. The CDR3 runs 17 residues. The germline gives CDR1 MNHNS, CDR2 SASEGT. The J segment lost 3 bases and the V segment lost 1 base, leaving 9 bases of the junction unmatched.

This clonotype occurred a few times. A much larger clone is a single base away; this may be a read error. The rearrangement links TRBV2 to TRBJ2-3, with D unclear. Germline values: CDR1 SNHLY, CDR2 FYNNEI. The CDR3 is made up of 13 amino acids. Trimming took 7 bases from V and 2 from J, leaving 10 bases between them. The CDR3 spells CASTPGPTDTQYF. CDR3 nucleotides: TGTGCCAGCACCCCCGGGCCCACAGATACGCAGTATTTT.